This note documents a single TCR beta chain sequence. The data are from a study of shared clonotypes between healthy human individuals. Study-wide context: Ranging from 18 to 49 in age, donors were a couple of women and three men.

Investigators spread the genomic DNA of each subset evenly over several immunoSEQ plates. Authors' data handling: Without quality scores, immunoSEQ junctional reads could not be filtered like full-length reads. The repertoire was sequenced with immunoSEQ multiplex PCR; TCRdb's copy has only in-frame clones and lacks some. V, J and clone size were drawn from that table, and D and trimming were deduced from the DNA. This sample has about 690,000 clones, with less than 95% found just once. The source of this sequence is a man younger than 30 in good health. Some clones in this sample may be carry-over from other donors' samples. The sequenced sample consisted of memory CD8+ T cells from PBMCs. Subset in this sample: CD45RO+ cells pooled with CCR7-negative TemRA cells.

The CDR3 region is CASSYSPGFVDTEAFF. For the CDR3, the DNA is TGTGCCAGCAGTTATTCACCCGGGTTCGTAGACACTGAAGCTTTCTTT. This chain connects TRBV6-5 to TRBJ1-1; D remains ambiguous. The CDR3 consists of 16 residues. Germline values: CDR1 MNHEY, CDR2 SVGAGI. V lost 3 bases to trimming and J lost 3 bases, with 17 bases between them.